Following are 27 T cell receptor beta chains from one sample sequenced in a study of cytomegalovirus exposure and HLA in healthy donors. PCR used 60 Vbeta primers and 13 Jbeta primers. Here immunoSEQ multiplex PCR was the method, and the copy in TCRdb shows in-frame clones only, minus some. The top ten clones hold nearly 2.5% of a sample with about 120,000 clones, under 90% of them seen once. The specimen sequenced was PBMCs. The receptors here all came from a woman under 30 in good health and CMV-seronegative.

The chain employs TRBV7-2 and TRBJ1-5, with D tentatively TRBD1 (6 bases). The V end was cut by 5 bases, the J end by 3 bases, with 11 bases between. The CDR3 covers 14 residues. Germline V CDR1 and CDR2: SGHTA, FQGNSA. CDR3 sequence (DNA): TGTGCCAGCAGCCCGGACAGCCCCAATCAGCCCCAGCATTTT. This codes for CASSPDSPNQPQHF.

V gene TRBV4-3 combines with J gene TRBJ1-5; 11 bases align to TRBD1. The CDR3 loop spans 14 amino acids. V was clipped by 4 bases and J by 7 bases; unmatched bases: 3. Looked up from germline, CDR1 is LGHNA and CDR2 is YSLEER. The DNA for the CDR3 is TGCGCCAGCAGCCGGACAGGGGGCGGCCAGCCCCAGCATTTT. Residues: CASSRTGGGQPQHF.

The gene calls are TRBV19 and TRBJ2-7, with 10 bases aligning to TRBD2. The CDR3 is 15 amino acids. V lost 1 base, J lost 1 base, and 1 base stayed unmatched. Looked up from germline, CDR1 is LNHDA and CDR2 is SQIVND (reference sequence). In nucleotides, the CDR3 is TGTGCCAGTAGTATAGCTAGCGGGGGATCCTACGAGCAGTACTTC. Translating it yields CASSIASGGSYEQYF.

The CDR3 DNA sequence: TGCGCCAGCAGCTTGGGTGGGCTCACCACCGGGGAGCTGTTTTTT. This encodes CASSLGGLTTGELFF. The chain combines TRBV5-1 with TRBJ2-2; D uncertain. Between the trimmed V and J ends, which lost 0 bases and 4 bases, there was a span of 10 bases. This CDR3 comprises 15 residues. CDR1 SGHRS and CDR2 YFSETQ come from the germline V gene.

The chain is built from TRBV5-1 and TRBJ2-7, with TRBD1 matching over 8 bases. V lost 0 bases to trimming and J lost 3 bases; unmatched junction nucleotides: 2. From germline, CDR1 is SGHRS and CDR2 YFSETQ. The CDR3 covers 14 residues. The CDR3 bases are TGCGCCAGCAGCTTGGGGACAGGGAACTACGAGCAGTACTTC. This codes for CASSLGTGNYEQYF. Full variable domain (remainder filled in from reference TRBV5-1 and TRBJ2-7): KAGVTQTPRYLIKTRGQQVTLSCSPISGHRSVSWYQQTPGQGLQFLFEYFSETQRNKGNFPGRFSGRQFSNSRSEMNVSTLELGDSALYLCASSLGTGNYEQYFGPGTRLTVT.

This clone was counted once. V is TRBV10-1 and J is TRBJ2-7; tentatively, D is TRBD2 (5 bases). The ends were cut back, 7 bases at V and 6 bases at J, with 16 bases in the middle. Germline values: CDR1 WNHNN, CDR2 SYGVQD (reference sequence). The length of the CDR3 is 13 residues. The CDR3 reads CASKGRRGGEQYF. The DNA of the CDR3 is TGCGCCAGCAAAGGTCGTCGCGGAGGCGAGCAGTACTTC.

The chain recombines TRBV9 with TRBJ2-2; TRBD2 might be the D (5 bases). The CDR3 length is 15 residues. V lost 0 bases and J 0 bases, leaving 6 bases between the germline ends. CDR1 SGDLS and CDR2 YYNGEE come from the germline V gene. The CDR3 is CASSVALANTGELFF. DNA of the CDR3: TGTGCCAGCAGCGTAGCACTAGCGAACACCGGGGAGCTGTTTTTT.

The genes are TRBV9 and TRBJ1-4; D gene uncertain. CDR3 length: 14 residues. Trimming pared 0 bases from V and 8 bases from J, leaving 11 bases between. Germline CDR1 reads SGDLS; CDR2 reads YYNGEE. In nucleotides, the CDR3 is TGTGCCAGCAGCGTAGCTGGTTCAGGCGAAAAACTGTTTTTT. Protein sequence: CASSVAGSGEKLFF. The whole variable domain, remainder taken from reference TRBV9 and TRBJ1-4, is DSGVTQTPKHLITATGQRVTLRCSPRSGDLSVYWYQQSLDQGLQFLIQYYNGEERAKGNILERFSAQQFPDLHSELNLSSLELGDSALYFCASSVAGSGEKLFFGSGTQLSVL.

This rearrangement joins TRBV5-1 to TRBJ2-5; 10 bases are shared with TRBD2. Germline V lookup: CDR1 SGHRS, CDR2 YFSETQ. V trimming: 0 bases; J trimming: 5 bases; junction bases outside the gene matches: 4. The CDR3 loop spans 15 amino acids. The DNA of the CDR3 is TGCGCCAGCAGCTTGGCTAGCGGGAGTTTGGAGACCCAGTACTTC. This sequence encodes CASSLASGSLETQYF.

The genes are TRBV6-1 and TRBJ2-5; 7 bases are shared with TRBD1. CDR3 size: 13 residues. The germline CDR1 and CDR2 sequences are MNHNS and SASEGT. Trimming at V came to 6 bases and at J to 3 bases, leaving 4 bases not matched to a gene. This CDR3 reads CASRTTGEETQYF. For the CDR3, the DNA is TGTGCCAGCAGGACTACAGGGGAAGAGACCCAGTACTTC.

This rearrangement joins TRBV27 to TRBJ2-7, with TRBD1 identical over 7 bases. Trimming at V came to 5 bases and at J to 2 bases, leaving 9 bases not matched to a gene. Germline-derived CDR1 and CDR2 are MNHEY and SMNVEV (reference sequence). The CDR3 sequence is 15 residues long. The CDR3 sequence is CASSQGQLKAYEQYF. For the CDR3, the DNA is TGTGCCAGCAGTCAGGGACAGCTTAAAGCCTACGAGCAGTACTTC.

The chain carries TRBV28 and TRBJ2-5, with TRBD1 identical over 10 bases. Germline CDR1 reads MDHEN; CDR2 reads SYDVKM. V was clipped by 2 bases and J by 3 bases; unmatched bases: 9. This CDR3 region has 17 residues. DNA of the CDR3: TGTGCCAGCAGTTTACTGGGACAGGGGCGGCTAGAAGAGACCCAGTACTTC. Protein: CASSLLGQGRLEETQYF.

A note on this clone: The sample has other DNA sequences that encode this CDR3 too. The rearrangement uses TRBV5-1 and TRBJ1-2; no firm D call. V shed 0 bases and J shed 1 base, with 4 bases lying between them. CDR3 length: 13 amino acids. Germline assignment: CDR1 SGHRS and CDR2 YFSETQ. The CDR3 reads CASSLAGNYGYTF. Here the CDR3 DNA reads TGCGCCAGCAGCTTGGCCGGTAACTATGGCTACACCTTC.

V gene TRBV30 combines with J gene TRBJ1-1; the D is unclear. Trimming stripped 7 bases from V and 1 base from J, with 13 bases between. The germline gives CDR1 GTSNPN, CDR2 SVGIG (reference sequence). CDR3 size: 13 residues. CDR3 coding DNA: TGTGCCTCCCGGTCCGGCGGGAACACTGAAGCTTTCTTT. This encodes CASRSGGNTEAFF.

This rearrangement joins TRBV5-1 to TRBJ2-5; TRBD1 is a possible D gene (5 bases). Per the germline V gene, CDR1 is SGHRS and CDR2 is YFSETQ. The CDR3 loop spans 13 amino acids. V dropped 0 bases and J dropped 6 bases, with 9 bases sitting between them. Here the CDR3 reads CASSLDQGKTQYF. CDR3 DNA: TGCGCCAGCAGCTTGGACCAGGGCAAGACCCAGTACTTC.

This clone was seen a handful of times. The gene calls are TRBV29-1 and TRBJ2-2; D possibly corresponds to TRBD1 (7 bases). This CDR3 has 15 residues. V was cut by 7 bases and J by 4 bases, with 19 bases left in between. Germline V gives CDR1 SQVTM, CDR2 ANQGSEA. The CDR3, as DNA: TGCAGCGCGAGAGGCGGGACAGCCCTCACCGGGGAGCTGTTTTTT. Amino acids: CSARGGTALTGELFF.

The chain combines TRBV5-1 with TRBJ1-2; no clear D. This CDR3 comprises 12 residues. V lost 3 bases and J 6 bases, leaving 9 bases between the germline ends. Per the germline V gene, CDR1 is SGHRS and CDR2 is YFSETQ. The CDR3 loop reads CASSYDRDGYTF. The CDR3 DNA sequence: TGCGCCAGCAGCTACGACCGGGATGGCTACACCTTC.

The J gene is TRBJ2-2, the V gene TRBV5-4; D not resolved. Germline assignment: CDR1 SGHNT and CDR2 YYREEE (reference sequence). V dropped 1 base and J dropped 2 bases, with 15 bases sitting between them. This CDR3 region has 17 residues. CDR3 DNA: TGTGCCAGCAGCTTGAGTAGTCTTACCCTAAACACCGGGGAGCTGTTTTTT. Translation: CASSLSSLTLNTGELFF.

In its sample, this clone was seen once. CDR3 DNA: TGCGCCAGCAGCCAAGACCTCCCGGCTAGCGCGAGCACAGATACGCAGTATTTT. Protein sequence: CASSQDLPASASTDTQYF. The chain carries TRBV4-1 and TRBJ2-3, with a weak D call TRBD2 (6 bases). Trimming took off 0 bases at V and 0 bases at J, with 16 bases between the two ends. Germline V gene data show CDR1 as MGHRA and CDR2 as YSYEKL. This CDR3 region has 18 residues.

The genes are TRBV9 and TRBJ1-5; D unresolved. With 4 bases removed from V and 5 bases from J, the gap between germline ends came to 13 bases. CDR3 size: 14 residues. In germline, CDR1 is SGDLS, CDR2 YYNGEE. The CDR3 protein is CASSRGGRDQPQHF. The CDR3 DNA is TGTGCCAGCAGCAGAGGAGGGCGAGATCAGCCCCAGCATTTT.

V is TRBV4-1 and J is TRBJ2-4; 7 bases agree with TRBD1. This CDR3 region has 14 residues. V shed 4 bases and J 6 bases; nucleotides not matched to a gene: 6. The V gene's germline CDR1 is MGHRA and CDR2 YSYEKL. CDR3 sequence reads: CASSLDRAGNIQYF. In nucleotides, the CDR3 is TGCGCCAGCAGCCTCGACAGGGCAGGAAACATTCAGTACTTC.

Here the CDR3 reads CASSAAGQGTDTQYF. The CDR3 DNA reads TGTGCCAGCAGCGCCGCAGGGCAGGGTACAGATACGCAGTATTTT. V and J are TRBV7-2 and TRBJ2-3, with a weak D call TRBD1 (5 bases). V was pared by 5 bases and J by 3 bases, with 15 bases between. This CDR3 spans 15 amino acids. The V gene's germline CDR1 is SGHTA and CDR2 FQGNSA.

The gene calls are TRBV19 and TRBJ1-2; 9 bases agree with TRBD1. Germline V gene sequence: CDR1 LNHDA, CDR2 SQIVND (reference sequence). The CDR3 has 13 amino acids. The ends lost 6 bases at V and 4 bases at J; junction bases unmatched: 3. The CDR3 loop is CASSATGGYGYTF. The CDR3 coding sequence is TGTGCCAGTAGCGCGACAGGGGGCTATGGCTACACCTTC.

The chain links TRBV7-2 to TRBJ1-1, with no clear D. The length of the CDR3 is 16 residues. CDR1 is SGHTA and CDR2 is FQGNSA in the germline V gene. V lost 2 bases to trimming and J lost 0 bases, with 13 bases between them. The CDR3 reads CASSLSGSLMNTEAFF. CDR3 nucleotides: TGTGCCAGCAGCTTATCTGGGAGCTTAATGAACACTGAAGCTTTCTTT.

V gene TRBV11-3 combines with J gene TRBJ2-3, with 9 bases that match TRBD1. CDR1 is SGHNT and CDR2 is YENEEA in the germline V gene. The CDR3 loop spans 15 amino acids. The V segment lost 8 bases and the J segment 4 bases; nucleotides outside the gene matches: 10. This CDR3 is CASGLGQGNPDTQYF. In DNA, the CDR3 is TGTGCCAGCGGCCTGGGACAGGGAAACCCAGATACGCAGTATTTT.

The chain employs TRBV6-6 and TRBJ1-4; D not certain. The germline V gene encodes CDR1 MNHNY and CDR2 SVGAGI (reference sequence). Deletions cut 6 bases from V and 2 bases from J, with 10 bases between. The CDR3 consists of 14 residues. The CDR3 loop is CASRPGGTNEKLFF. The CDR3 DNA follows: TGTGCCAGCAGACCGGGTGGTACTAATGAAAAACTGTTTTTT.

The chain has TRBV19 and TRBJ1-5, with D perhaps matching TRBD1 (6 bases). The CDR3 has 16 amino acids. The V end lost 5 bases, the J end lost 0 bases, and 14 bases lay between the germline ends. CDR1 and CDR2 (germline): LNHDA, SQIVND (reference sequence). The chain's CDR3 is CASSDSGDISNQPQHF. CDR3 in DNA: TGTGCCAGTAGTGATTCAGGGGACATTAGCAATCAGCCCCAGCATTTT. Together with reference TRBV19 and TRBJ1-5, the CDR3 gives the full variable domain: DGGITQSPKYLFRKEGQNVTLSCEQNLNHDAMYWYRQDPGQGLRLIYYSQIVNDFQKGDIAEGYSVSREKKESFPLTVTSAQKNPTAFYLCASSDSGDISNQPQHFGDGTRLSIL.